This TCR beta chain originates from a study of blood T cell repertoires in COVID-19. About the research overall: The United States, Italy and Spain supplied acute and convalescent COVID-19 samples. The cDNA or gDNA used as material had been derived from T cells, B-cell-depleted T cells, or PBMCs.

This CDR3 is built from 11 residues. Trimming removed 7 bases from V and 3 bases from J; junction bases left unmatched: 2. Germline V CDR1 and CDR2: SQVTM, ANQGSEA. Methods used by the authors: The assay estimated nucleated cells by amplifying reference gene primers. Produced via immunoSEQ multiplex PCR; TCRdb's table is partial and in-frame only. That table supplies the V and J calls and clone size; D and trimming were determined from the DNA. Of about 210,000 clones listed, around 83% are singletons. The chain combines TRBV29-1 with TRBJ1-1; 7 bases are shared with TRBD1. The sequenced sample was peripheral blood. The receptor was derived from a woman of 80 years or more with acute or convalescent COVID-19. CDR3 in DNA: TGCAGCGCCGGGACAGACACTGAAGCTTTCTTT. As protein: CSAGTDTEAFF.